These 12 T cell receptor beta chains were all obtained from the same sample, sequenced in a study of T-cell reconstitution after alpha-beta-depleted transplantation in children. A library of TCRbeta sequences, prepared with unique molecular identifiers, was generated. One entry per CDR3 protein results from TCRdb running MiXCR on the PCR reads. Among about 580,000 distinct CDR3 sequences listed, about 23% were seen once. The specimen was PBMCs, mostly from graft donor cells, collected 360 days after TCRalphabeta/CD19-depleted stem cell transplant. The receptors shown here come from a boy in the first two years of life who had a stem cell transplant for acute myeloid leukemia, so the T cells may come from the graft donor.

Ten or more counts support this clonotype. The chain uses TRBV11-2 and TRBJ2-3; 9 positions match TRBD2. CDR3 length equals 17 residues. J was trimmed by 0 bases and V by 1 base; bases with no gene match: 5. Germline V gene data show CDR1 as SGHAT and CDR2 as FQNNGV. CDR3 sequence reads: CASSLVPSGASTDTQYF. In DNA form, the CDR3 reads TGTGCCAGCAGCTTAGTTCCTAGCGGGGCTAGCACAGATACGCAGTATTTT.

This clonotype was recorded at least ten times. J is TRBJ1-1 and V is TRBV12-3 or TRBV12-4; 7 bases agree with TRBD1. V lost 5 bases and J lost 7; bases outside the gene matches: 7. This CDR3 is 13 amino acids long. CDR3 sequence: CASSPRQGGEAFF. The CDR3 nucleotides read TGTGCCAGCAGTCCGCGACAGGGTGGTGAAGCTTTCTTT.

A remark on this clonotype: A much larger clone lies one base from this, so it may be a read error. The chain joins TRBV29-1 to TRBJ2-7; 11 bases map to TRBD1. V gave up 5 bases and J gave up 6 bases; unmatched junction bases: 3. CDR3 size: 12 residues. CDR1 is SQVTM and CDR2 is ANQGSEA in the germline V gene. For the CDR3, the DNA is TGCAGCGTTCGGACAGGGGGCCTCGAGCAGTACTTC. It encodes CSVRTGGLEQYF.

This clonotype has a single count. This CDR3 reads CASSQELRPRPVRANVLTF. The CDR3 bases are TGTGCCAGCAGCCAAGAGTTGCGCCCCAGGCCTGTGAGGGCCAACGTCCTGACTTTC. The V and J genes are TRBV4-2 and TRBJ2-6; D not certain. Germline CDR1 LGHNA, CDR2 YNFKEQ. V was pared by 0 bases and J by 5 bases, with 20 bases between. This CDR3 is built from 19 residues.

The rearrangement links TRBV29-1 to TRBJ1-1, with a weak D call TRBD1 (5 bases). The CDR3 has 10 amino acids. V dropped 4 bases and J dropped 7 bases, with 7 bases sitting between them. Germline V gene sequence: CDR1 SQVTM, CDR2 ANQGSEA. The CDR3 is CSVGGGEAFF. The CDR3 DNA sequence: TGCAGCGTTGGGGGGGGTGAAGCTTTCTTT.

This clonotype was recorded a few times. The rearrangement uses TRBV6-6 and TRBJ1-2; a possible D gene is TRBD1 (5 bases). From germline, CDR1 is MNHNY and CDR2 SVGAGI (reference sequence). The CDR3 runs 13 residues. V gave up 8 bases and J gave up 5 bases, with 15 bases separating them. The CDR3 loop reads CASVLAGGYGYTF. In nucleotides, the CDR3 is TGTGCCAGCGTCTTGGCTGGGGGATATGGCTACACCTTC.

This clonotype was observed a handful of times. This chain uses TRBV29-1 with TRBJ2-2; a possible D gene is TRBD1 (5 bases). Between the trimmed V and J ends, which lost 7 bases and 1 base, there was a span of 13 bases. CDR1 is SQVTM and CDR2 is ANQGSEA in the germline V gene. The CDR3 is made up of 14 amino acids. CDR3 coding DNA: TGCAGCGCTGGCCAGGGCCAGAACACCGGGGAGCTGTTTTTT. This gives the protein CSAGQGQNTGELFF.

The J gene is TRBJ1-2, the V gene TRBV6-5; TRBD1 is a possible D gene (5 bases). Germline V gene data show CDR1 as MNHEY and CDR2 as SVGAGI. This CDR3 contains 14 residues. Trimming pared 2 bases from V and 7 bases from J, leaving 14 bases between. For the CDR3, the DNA is TGTGCCAGCAGTTACAGGGGCGGGGTGGGTGGCTACACCTTC. As protein: CASSYRGGVGGYTF.

The sample holds many counts of this clonotype. DNA for the CDR3: TGTGCCAGCATGTTAGCGGACCCAGAGCAGTTCTTC. The encoded protein is CASMLADPEQFF. This chain links TRBV12-3 or TRBV12-4 with TRBJ2-1; tentative D call: TRBD2 (6 bases). The CDR3 contains 12 residues. The germline V and J ends were trimmed by 7 bases and 10 bases, with 14 bases remaining between them.

V and J are TRBV5-1 and TRBJ2-1, with a tentative D call TRBD1 (5 bases). Trimming shortened V by 2 bases and J by 3 bases, and 12 bases separated the two germline ends. Germline V lookup: CDR1 SGHRS, CDR2 YFSETQ. This CDR3 spans 15 amino acids. The CDR3 reads CASSFRQGYYNEQFF. CDR3 DNA: TGCGCCAGCAGCTTTCGGCAGGGCTACTACAATGAGCAGTTCTTC.

The chain recombines TRBV6-5 with TRBJ2-6; tentatively, D is TRBD2 (5 bases). The V end lost 4 bases, the J end lost 4 bases, and 11 bases lay between the germline ends. CDR1 MNHEY and CDR2 SVGAGI come from the germline V gene. CDR3 length equals 15 residues. CDR3 protein: CASSSSGMGANVLTF. CDR3 nucleotide sequence: TGTGCCAGCAGTTCCTCGGGAATGGGGGCCAACGTCCTGACTTTC.

This chain links TRBV28 with TRBJ2-1, with TRBD2 matching over 7 bases. The CDR3 has 15 amino acids. The germline CDR1 and CDR2 sequences are MDHEN and SYDVKM. The trim removed 6 bases at V and 7 bases at J, leaving 12 bases unmatched. CDR3 amino acids: CASRPGTTGWNEQFF. The CDR3 DNA reads TGTGCCAGCAGACCCGGGACTACGGGGTGGAATGAGCAGTTCTTC.